This is a list of T cell receptor beta chains from one sample in a study of siplizumab effects on memory and regulatory T cells. TCRdb's copy holds only in-frame clones and misses some; the assay was immunoSEQ multiplex PCR. The table has 100,000 to 110,000 clones, 94% seen once. The specimen was non-Treg CD4+ T cells sorted from blood. These receptors were obtained from a human donor in good health. The CDR3 runs from the conserved cysteine through the conserved F or W. The D gene is left open where the match is weak. Only some rows state a clone size, as once, few, many or a class for expanded clones.

clone_size d_call j_call v_call cdr3_nt cdr3_aa
NA NA TRBJ2-1 TRBV11-2 TGTGCCAGCAGCACAGACGGGACATTCTACAATGAGCAGTTCTTC CASSTDGTFYNEQFF
NA TRBD2 TRBJ2-3 TRBV10-1 TGCGCCAGCAGTAGAAGCGGGGCAGATACGCAGTATTTT CASSRSGADTQYF
NA TRBD1 TRBJ2-2 TRBV18 TGTGCCAGCTCACCAAGGACAGGGAACACCGGGGAGCTGTTTTTT CASSPRTGNTGELFF
NA TRBD2 TRBJ2-1 TRBV6-5 TGTGCCAGCAGTTACTCGCGGGAGGGGGGTCGGGAGCAGTTCTTC CASSYSREGGREQFF
NA TRBD2 TRBJ2-2 TRBV7-3 TGTGCCAGCAGCTCGACTAGCGGGAGATCCGGGGAGCTGTTTTTT CASSSTSGRSGELFF
once NA TRBJ2-2 TRBV4-1 TGCGCCAGCAGCCAAGCGGTGGGCAACACCGGGGAGCTGTTTTTT CASSQAVGNTGELFF
once NA TRBJ1-6 TRBV6-1 TGTGCCAGCAGTGAATATGAGTACTCACCCCTCCACTTT CASSEYEYSPLHF
NA TRBD1 TRBJ2-7 TRBV27 TGTGCCAGCAGTTTTGGGACAGGACAACCCTACGAGCAGTACTTC CASSFGTGQPYEQYF
NA NA TRBJ1-1 TRBV7-8 TGTGCCAGCAGCTTTGGGGGCGAAAACACTGAAGCTTTCTTT CASSFGGENTEAFF
NA NA TRBJ2-7 TRBV7-9 TGTGCCAGCAGCTCCTATACAGGAACCCGAGGGGAGCAGTACTTC CASSSYTGTRGEQYF
NA NA TRBJ1-1 TRBV25-1 TGTGCCAGCAGGATCAGTGTGGCGGGGCTAACTGAAGCTTTCTTT CASRISVAGLTEAFF
NA NA TRBJ2-7 TRBV9 TGTGCCAGCAGCCCCCCTGTACACAACGAGCAGTACTTC CASSPPVHNEQYF
NA TRBD2 TRBJ2-3 TRBV5-3 TGTGCCAGAAGCTTGGTGGCTAGCGGGAGCACAGATACGCAGTATTTT CARSLVASGSTDTQYF
NA TRBD1 TRBJ2-1 TRBV19 TGTGCCAGTAGTCGAATCAAAAGAAGACAGGGAGACAATGAGCAGTTCTTC CASSRIKRRQGDNEQFF
NA NA TRBJ1-2 TRBV11-2 TGTGCCAGCAGCAGGGGTATGAGTGGCTACACCTTC CASSRGMSGYTF
NA NA TRBJ1-2 TRBV7-9 TGTGCCAGCAGCTTAGAAGCGGAGGGCTACACCTTC CASSLEAEGYTF
NA TRBD1 TRBJ1-2 TRBV4-1 TGCGCCAGCAGCCACCAAGACAGGGAACTCTATGGCTACACCTTC CASSHQDRELYGYTF
NA TRBD2 TRBJ2-5 TRBV2 TGTGCCAGCAGTTGGACTAGCGGGGCCCAAGAGACCCAGTACTTC CASSWTSGAQETQYF
NA NA TRBJ2-1 TRBV11-1 TGTGCCAGCAGCCTATCCCAGTCGGGAGCCTACAATGAGCAGTTCTTC CASSLSQSGAYNEQFF
NA NA TRBJ2-1 TRBV7-3 TGTGCCAGCAGCACACGACGGTCGGCCAATGAGCAGTTCTTC CASSTRRSANEQFF
NA NA TRBJ2-7 TRBV11-1 TGTGCCAGCAGCTTAGCCGGACAGCCCTACGAGCAGTACTTC CASSLAGQPYEQYF
NA TRBD1 TRBJ2-2 TRBV19 TGTGCCAGTAGTAAAAAACCGGGACAGGGGACCGGGGAGCTGTTTTTT CASSKKPGQGTGELFF
NA TRBD1 TRBJ2-7 TRBV7-9 TGTGCCAGCAGCTTACGGGCGACAGGGGCCTACGAGCAGTACTTC CASSLRATGAYEQYF
NA TRBD2 TRBJ2-5 TRBV28 TGTGCCAGCAGTGACGGGGGGGGAGAGACCCAGTACTTC CASSDGGGETQYF
NA NA TRBJ2-3 TRBV7-9 TGTGCCAGCAGCTTACCCCAGGTCACAGATACGCAGTATTTT CASSLPQVTDTQYF
NA NA TRBJ2-3 TRBV5-1 TGCGCCAGCAACGGTGGGGGTGGGGATACGCAGTATTTT CASNGGGGDTQYF
NA TRBD2 TRBJ2-3 TRBV19 TGTGCCAGTAGCCCCGGGGGGGCGAGCACAGATACGCAGTATTTT CASSPGGASTDTQYF
NA TRBD2 TRBJ2-3 TRBV6-5 TGTGCCAGCATCAGAACAGCGGGAGGCACAGATACGCAGTATTTT CASIRTAGGTDTQYF
NA NA TRBJ2-1 TRBV12-5 TGTGCTAGTTCGCCTTTACGGCACGGGAATGAGCAGTTCTTC CASSPLRHGNEQFF
NA NA TRBJ2-3 TRBV11-3 TGTGCCAGCAGCTTAAACGGAGATACGCAGTATTTT CASSLNGDTQYF